This T cell receptor (beta chain) was identified during a study of technical replicates of blood from several donors. This CDR3 region has 13 residues. CDR1 is LNHNV and CDR2 is YYDKDF in the germline V gene (reference sequence). V was clipped by 1 base and J by 8 bases, with 8 bases between them. Here immunoSEQ multiplex PCR was the method, and the copy in TCRdb shows in-frame clones only, minus some. The sample consists of about 80,000 clones, 85% to 95% of them appearing once. The clonotype originates from a human donor in good health. The chain uses TRBV15 and TRBJ1-4; no reliable D call. The sample taken for sequencing was T cells isolated from PBMCs. The CDR3 coding sequence is TGTGCCACCAGCAGAGGGCAGGCCGAAAAACTGTTTTTT. Its protein product is CATSRGQAEKLFF.